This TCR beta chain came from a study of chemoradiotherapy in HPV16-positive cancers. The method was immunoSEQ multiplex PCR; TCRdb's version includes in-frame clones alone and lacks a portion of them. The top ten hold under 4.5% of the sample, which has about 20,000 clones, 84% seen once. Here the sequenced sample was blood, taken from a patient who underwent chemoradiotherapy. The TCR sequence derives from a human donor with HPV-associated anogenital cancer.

The DNA for the CDR3 is TGCGCCAGCAGCCAAGATTCCGGGACAGGTGGGCCTCGGGCCAACGTCCTGACTTTC. It encodes CASSQDSGTGGPRANVLTF. The chain recombines TRBV4-3 with TRBJ2-6; TRBD1 agrees at 8 bases. The CDR3 totals 19 residues. Looked up from germline, CDR1 is LGHNA and CDR2 is YSLEER. V lost 0 bases to trimming and J lost 5 bases; unmatched junction nucleotides: 12.